The 22 T cell receptor beta chains given below trace back to one sample, sequenced in a study of post-analysis software for immune sequencing data. Findings and limits, study-wide: Higher frequency in patients than in controls was seen for about five TRBV segments, with TRBV5-6, TRBV5-1 and TRBV20-1 among them.

For these TCRs, the target antigens are not known. Unique molecular identifiers were carried by the TCR beta cDNA libraries. Using its own MiXCR run on the PCR reads, TCRdb lists one record per CDR3 protein. The data show roughly 870,000 distinct CDR3 sequences, roughly half seen once. Sequenced: blood. The receptor set was obtained from a girl aged 10-17 years with multiple sclerosis.

J is TRBJ2-1 and V is TRBV3-1; 11 positions match TRBD2. The CDR3 sequence is 17 residues long. Germline CDR1 LGHDT, CDR2 YNNKEL (reference sequence). V lost 0 bases to trimming and J lost 4 bases; unmatched junction nucleotides: 5. The CDR3 is CASSQDLGTSGYNEQFF. The CDR3 coding sequence is TGTGCCAGCAGCCAAGATCTTGGGACTAGCGGATACAATGAGCAGTTCTTC.

This clonotype was recorded a few times. The chain combines TRBV10-3 with TRBJ2-7; D is undetermined. CDR3 length: 15 amino acids. The germline V gene encodes CDR1 ENHRY and CDR2 SYGVKD. Between the trimmed V and J ends, which lost 5 bases and 1 base, there was a span of 15 bases. The CDR3 DNA reads as TGTGCCATCAGTCGCTTCCCTGACGGGTCCTACGAGCAGTACTTC. It yields the protein CAISRFPDGSYEQYF.

This clonotype was picked up a small number of times. The V gene is TRBV9, the J gene TRBJ2-6; maybe TRBD1 (5 bases). This CDR3 has 21 amino acids. With 0 bases removed from V and 0 bases from J, the gap between germline ends came to 22 bases. CDR1 and CDR2 (germline): SGDLS, YYNGEE. The CDR3 protein is CASSVGFTQGHGSSGANVLTF. DNA for the CDR3: TGTGCCAGCAGCGTAGGTTTTACGCAAGGACACGGAAGCTCTGGGGCCAACGTCCTGACTTTC.

J is TRBJ2-7 and V is TRBV7-9; 9 nucleotides align to TRBD2. CDR1 and CDR2 from the germline V gene are SEHNR and FQNEAQ (reference sequence). V lost 8 bases, J lost 5 bases, and 4 bases stayed unmatched. This CDR3 region has 12 residues. CDR3: CASGLACNEQYF. CDR3 sequence (DNA): TGTGCCAGCGGACTAGCGTGCAACGAGCAGTACTTC.

This chain uses TRBV5-1 with TRBJ2-3, with D perhaps matching TRBD2 (5 bases). The CDR3 is 14 residues long. CDR1 SGHRS and CDR2 YFSETQ come from the germline V gene. V was cut by 5 bases and J by 5 bases, with 15 bases left in between. CDR3 nucleotides: TGCGCCAGCAGGGGGTCTAGCCGGGGAGATACGCAGTATTTT. Amino acids: CASRGSSRGDTQYF. The complete variable domain, with remaining parts taken from reference TRBV5-1 and TRBJ2-3, reads KAGVTQTPRYLIKTRGQQVTLSCSPISGHRSVSWYQQTPGQGLQFLFEYFSETQRNKGNFPGRFSGRQFSNSRSEMNVSTLELGDSALYLCASRGSSRGDTQYFGPGTRLTVL.

Only one count was recorded for this clonotype. The V and J genes are TRBV18 and TRBJ2-1; possible D gene TRBD2, 6 bases. The germline gives CDR1 KGHSH, CDR2 LQKENI. The CDR3 has 17 amino acids. V lost 4 bases to trimming and J lost 0 bases, with 16 bases between them. The CDR3 here is CASSLPSRGSSYNEQFF. The DNA of the CDR3 is TGTGCCAGCTCACTCCCCTCCCGGGGGAGCTCCTACAATGAGCAGTTCTTC.

J is TRBJ2-3 and V is TRBV4-1; maybe TRBD2 (6 bases). Germline loops: CDR1 MGHRA, CDR2 YSYEKL. This CDR3 has 15 amino acids. V was shortened by 3 bases and J by 1 base, with 11 bases between the two germline ends. This chain's CDR3 is CASSQPGLRTDTQYF. The DNA for the CDR3 is TGCGCCAGCAGCCAGCCGGGACTCCGCACAGATACGCAGTATTTT.

This clonotype was recorded a few times. The genes are TRBV3-1 and TRBJ2-5; 8 bases are a match to TRBD1. The DNA end is a closer match to TRBJ2-7, so the J assignment may be wrong. From germline, CDR1 is LGHDT and CDR2 YNNKEL (reference sequence). CDR3 length: 15 residues. DNA for the CDR3: TGTGCCAGCAGCCAACCCGGGACAGGTGGCTACGAGCAGTACTTC. Encoded protein: CASSQPGTGGYEQYF.

The gene calls are TRBV10-3 and TRBJ2-7, with 8 bases fitting TRBD2. The CDR3 extends over 16 amino acids. Germline trimming cut 6 bases from V and 1 base from J; bases unmatched to any gene: 11. CDR1 and CDR2 (germline): ENHRY, SYGVKD. The CDR3 region is CAISPLGLAWSYEQYF. The CDR3 DNA is TGTGCCATCAGCCCCCTCGGACTAGCATGGTCCTACGAGCAGTACTTC.

This clonotype came up once. V usage is TRBV29-1 and J usage is TRBJ2-5; tentatively, D is TRBD1 or TRBD2 (5 bases each). CDR1 is SQVTM and CDR2 is ANQGSEA in the germline V gene. The CDR3 is 12 residues long. The ends were cut back, 2 bases at V and 11 bases at J, with 15 bases in the middle. CDR3 bases: TGCAGCGTTGAATCGGGGCCCAATGAGCAGTACTTC. It specifies CSVESGPNEQYF. Full variable domain (missing parts from reference TRBV29-1 and TRBJ2-5): SAVISQKPSRDICQRGTSLTIQCQVDSQVTMMFWYRQQPGQSLTLIATANQGSEATYESGFVIDKFPISRPNLTFSTLTVSNMSPEDSSIYLCSVESGPNEQYFGPGTRLLVL.

This clonotype was seen a few times. J is TRBJ1-2 and V is TRBV20-1, with D unclear. Per germline, CDR1 DFQATT and CDR2 SNEGSKA (reference sequence). This CDR3 region has 12 residues. The V gene lost 3 bases and the J gene lost 3 bases, with 8 bases spanning the gap. CDR3 bases: TGCAGTGCTAGTTCCGGGGACTATGGCTACACCTTC. This translates into CSASSGDYGYTF.

In its sample, this clonotype was seen a few times. V is TRBV5-5 and J is TRBJ2-5; 9 positions agree with TRBD2. The DNA end lines up better with TRBJ2-7; the J call may be wrong. Germline values: CDR1 SGHKS, CDR2 YYEKEE (reference sequence). The length of the CDR3 is 17 residues. The DNA for the CDR3 is TGTGCCAGCAGCTTGTTCGGGCCGGCGGGAGGGCCCCACGAGCAGTACTTC. Translated, it gives CASSLFGPAGGPHEQYF.

V gene TRBV5-1 combines with J gene TRBJ2-7; 13 bases agree with TRBD2. The CDR3 is 16 amino acids. Germline assignment: CDR1 SGHRS and CDR2 YFSETQ. The V segment lost 0 bases and the J segment 7 bases; nucleotides outside the gene matches: 7. Here the CDR3 reads CASSLGRLAGGEEQYF. The CDR3 DNA follows: TGCGCCAGCAGCTTGGGGAGACTAGCGGGAGGCGAGGAGCAGTACTTC.

The rearrangement uses TRBV12-3 or TRBV12-4 and TRBJ2-7; TRBD2 matches 12 bases. V gave up 6 bases and J gave up 4 bases; unmatched junction bases: 7. This CDR3 has 15 amino acids. CDR3 sequence (DNA): TGTGCCAGCAGACCGACTAGCGGGAGACGGTACGAGCAGTACTTC. Translating gives CASRPTSGRRYEQYF.

The table lists this clonotype with a count of one. The chain combines TRBV10-3 with TRBJ2-5, with 7 bases identical to TRBD2. CDR1 ENHRY and CDR2 SYGVKD come from the germline V gene. This CDR3 has 16 amino acids. Trimming took 4 bases from V and 2 from J; bases not matched to a gene: 10. CDR3: CAISGGLGGGQETQYF. CDR3 in DNA: TGTGCCATCAGTGGAGGACTAGGAGGAGGGCAAGAGACCCAGTACTTC.

The rearrangement links TRBV6-5 to TRBJ2-7; no clear D. The CDR3 length is 13 residues. Germline V gives CDR1 MNHEY, CDR2 SVGAGI. V gave up 5 bases and J gave up 0 bases, with 8 bases separating them. The CDR3 loop is CASSGRSSYEQYF. In DNA form, the CDR3 reads TGTGCCAGCAGTGGACGTAGCTCCTACGAGCAGTACTTC.

This chain uses TRBV25-1 with TRBJ1-2; the D is unclear. Per the germline V gene, CDR1 is MGHDK and CDR2 is SYGVNS. The CDR3 has 15 residues. V was clipped by 7 bases and J by 1 base, with 16 bases between them. CDR3 loop: CASKASGFGNYGYTF. CDR3 DNA sequence: TGTGCCAGCAAAGCTTCGGGGTTCGGTAACTATGGCTACACCTTC.

Only a few counts were recorded for this clonotype. J is TRBJ2-7 and V is TRBV29-1; D gene ambiguous. Germline loops: CDR1 SQVTM, CDR2 ANQGSEA. V lost 3 bases and J lost 3, with 0 bases in between. The CDR3 contains 9 residues. The CDR3 nucleotides are TGCAGCGTTGACTACGAGCAGTACTTC. Its protein product is CSVDYEQYF.

In DNA, the CDR3 is TGTGCCACCCGGGAGCGTGAAGCGGGAGTTAATGAGCAGTTCTTC. This codes for CATREREAGVNEQFF. V gene TRBV10-3 combines with J gene TRBJ2-1, with 8 bases fitting TRBD2. Germline V gene lookup returns CDR1 ENHRY and CDR2 SYGVKD. The CDR3 loop spans 15 amino acids. The ends lost 10 bases at V and 7 bases at J; junction bases unmatched: 15.

The rearrangement joins TRBV5-1 to TRBJ2-7; maybe TRBD2 (6 bases). With 3 bases removed from V and 2 bases from J, the gap between germline ends came to 18 bases. CDR3 length: 16 amino acids. Germline assignment: CDR1 SGHRS and CDR2 YFSETQ. The DNA for the CDR3 is TGCGCCAGCAGCTCTCTATCGGGAGTAACCCCCTACGAGCAGTACTTC. Translated, it gives CASSSLSGVTPYEQYF.

The J gene is TRBJ2-3, the V gene TRBV4-1, with D perhaps given as TRBD1 or TRBD2 (7 bases each). The length of the CDR3 is 16 residues. Germline values: CDR1 MGHRA, CDR2 YSYEKL. Trimming removed 4 bases from V and 6 bases from J, with 20 bases in between. CDR3 region: CASSRIRSGTVDTQYF. The CDR3 nucleotides read TGCGCCAGCAGCCGGATCCGGAGCGGGACAGTTGATACGCAGTATTTT.

This clonotype showed up just a few times. V gene TRBV29-1 combines with J gene TRBJ1-2, with 8 bases lining up with TRBD1. The J segment lost 6 bases and the V segment lost 7 bases, leaving 10 bases of the junction unmatched. Germline V lookup: CDR1 SQVTM, CDR2 ANQGSEA. The CDR3 is 13 amino acids. The CDR3 protein is CSALADRVDGYTF. The CDR3 region has the DNA TGCAGCGCCCTAGCGGACAGGGTTGATGGCTACACCTTC.